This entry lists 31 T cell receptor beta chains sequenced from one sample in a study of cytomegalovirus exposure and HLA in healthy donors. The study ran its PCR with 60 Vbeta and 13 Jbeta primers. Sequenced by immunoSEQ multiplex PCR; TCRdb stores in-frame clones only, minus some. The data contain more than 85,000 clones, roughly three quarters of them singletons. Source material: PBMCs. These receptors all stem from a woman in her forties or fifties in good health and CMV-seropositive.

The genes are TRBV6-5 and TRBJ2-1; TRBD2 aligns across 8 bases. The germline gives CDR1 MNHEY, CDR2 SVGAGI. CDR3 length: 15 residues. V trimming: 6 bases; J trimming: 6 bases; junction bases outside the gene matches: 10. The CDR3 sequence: CASRQAGVGLNEQFF. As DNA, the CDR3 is TGTGCCAGCAGACAAGCGGGAGTCGGACTCAATGAGCAGTTCTTC.

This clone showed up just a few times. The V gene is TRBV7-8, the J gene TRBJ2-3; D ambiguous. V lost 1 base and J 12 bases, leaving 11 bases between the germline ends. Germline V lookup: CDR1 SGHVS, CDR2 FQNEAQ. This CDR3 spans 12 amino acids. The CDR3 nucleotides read TGTGCCAGCAGCTTAGAATCTGCGCCCCAGTATTTT. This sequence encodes CASSLESAPQYF.

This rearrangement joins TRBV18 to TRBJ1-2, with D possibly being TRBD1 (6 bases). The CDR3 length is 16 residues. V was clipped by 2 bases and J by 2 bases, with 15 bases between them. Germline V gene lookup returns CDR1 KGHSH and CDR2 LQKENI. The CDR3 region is CASSPSGQTSNYGYTF. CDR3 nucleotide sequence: TGTGCCAGCTCACCATCTGGACAGACCTCGAACTATGGCTACACCTTC.

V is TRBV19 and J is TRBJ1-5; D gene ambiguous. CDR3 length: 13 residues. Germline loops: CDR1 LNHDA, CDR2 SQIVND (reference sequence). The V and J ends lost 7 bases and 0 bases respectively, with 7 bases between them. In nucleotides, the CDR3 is TGTGCCAGTACACAAGATAGCAATCAGCCCCAGCATTTT. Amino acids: CASTQDSNQPQHF.

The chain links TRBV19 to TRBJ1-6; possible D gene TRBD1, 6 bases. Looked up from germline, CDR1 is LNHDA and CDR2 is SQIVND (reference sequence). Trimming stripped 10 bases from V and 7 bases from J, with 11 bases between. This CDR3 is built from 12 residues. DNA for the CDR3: TGTGCCACCGGACAGACCAATTCACCCCTCCACTTT. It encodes CATGQTNSPLHF. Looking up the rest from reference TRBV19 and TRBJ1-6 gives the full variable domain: DGGITQSPKYLFRKEGQNVTLSCEQNLNHDAMYWYRQDPGQGLRLIYYSQIVNDFQKGDIAEGYSVSREKKESFPLTVTSAQKNPTAFYLCATGQTNSPLHFGNGTRLTVT.

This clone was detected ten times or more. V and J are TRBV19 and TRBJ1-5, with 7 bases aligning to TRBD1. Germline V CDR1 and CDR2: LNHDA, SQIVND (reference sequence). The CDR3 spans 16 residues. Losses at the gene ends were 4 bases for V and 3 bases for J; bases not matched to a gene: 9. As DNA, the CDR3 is TGTGCCAGTAGTAACTTGAAGACAGGGCCCAATCAGCCCCAGCATTTT. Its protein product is CASSNLKTGPNQPQHF.

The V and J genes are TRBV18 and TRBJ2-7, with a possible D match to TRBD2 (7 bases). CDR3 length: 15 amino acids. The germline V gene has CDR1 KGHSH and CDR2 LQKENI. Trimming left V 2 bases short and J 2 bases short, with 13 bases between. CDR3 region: CASSPRGGGPYEQYF. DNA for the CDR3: TGTGCCAGCTCACCAAGGGGAGGGGGGCCCTACGAGCAGTACTTC.

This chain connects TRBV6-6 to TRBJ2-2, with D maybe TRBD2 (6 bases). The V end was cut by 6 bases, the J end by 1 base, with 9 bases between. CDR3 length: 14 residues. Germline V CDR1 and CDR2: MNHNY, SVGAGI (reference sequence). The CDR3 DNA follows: TGTGCCAGCAGGCTAGCGAAGAACACCGGGGAGCTGTTTTTT. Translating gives CASRLAKNTGELFF.

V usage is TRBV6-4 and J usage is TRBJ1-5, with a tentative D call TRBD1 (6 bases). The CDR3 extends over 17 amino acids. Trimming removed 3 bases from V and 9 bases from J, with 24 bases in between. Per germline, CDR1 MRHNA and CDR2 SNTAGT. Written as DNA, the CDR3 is TGTGCCAGCAGTGAAGAGACTTCCGGGACACGTCTCCCGCCCCAGCATTTT. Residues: CASSEETSGTRLPPQHF.

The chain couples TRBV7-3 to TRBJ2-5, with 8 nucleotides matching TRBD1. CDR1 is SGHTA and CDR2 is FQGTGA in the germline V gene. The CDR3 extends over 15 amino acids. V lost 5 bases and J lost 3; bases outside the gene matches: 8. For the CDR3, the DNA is TGTGCCAGCAGCCCCGGGACAGGAAAGAAAGAGACCCAGTACTTC. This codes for CASSPGTGKKETQYF.

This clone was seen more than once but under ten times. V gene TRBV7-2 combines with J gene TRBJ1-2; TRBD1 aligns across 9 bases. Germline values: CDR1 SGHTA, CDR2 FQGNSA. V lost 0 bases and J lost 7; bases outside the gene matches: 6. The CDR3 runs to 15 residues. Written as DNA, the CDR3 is TGTGCCAGCAGCTTAGCAGGGACAGGGTTGCGTGGCTACACCTTC. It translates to CASSLAGTGLRGYTF.

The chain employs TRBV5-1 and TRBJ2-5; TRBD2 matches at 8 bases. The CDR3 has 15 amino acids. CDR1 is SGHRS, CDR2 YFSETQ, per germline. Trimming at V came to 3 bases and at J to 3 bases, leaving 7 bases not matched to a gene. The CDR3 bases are TGCGCCAGCAGCTCTCCGGGACTAGGAGAAGAGACCCAGTACTTC. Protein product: CASSSPGLGEETQYF.

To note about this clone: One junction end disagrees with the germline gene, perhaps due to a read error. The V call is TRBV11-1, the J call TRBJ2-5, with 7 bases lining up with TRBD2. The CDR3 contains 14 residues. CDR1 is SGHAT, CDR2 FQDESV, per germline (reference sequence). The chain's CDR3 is CASSLNPGGETQYF. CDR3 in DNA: TGTGCTAGCAGCTTAAATCCGGGGGGAGAGACCCAGTACTTC. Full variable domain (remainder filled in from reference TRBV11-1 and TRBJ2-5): EAEVAQSPRYKITEKSQAVAFWCDPISGHATLYWYRQILGQGPELLVQFQDESVVDDSQLPKDRFSAERLKGVDSTLKIQPAELGDSAMYLCASSLNPGGETQYFGPGTRLLVL.

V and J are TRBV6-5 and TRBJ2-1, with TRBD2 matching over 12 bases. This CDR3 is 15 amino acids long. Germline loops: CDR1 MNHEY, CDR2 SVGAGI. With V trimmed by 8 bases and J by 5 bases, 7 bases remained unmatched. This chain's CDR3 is CASGRLAGADNEQFF. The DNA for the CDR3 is TGTGCCAGCGGCCGACTAGCGGGAGCCGACAATGAGCAGTTCTTC.

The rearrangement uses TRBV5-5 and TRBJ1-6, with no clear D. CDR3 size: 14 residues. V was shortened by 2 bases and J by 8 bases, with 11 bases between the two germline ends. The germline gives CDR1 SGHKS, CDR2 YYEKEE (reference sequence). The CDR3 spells CASSFRAGDSPLHF. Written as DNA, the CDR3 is TGTGCCAGCAGCTTCAGAGCCGGGGATTCACCCCTCCACTTT.

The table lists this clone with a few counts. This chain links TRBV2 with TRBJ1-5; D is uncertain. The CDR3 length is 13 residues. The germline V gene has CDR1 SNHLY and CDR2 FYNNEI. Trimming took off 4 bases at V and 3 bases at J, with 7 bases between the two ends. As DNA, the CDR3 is TGTGCCAGCAGTGGAGACACCAATCAGCCCCAGCATTTT. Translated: CASSGDTNQPQHF.

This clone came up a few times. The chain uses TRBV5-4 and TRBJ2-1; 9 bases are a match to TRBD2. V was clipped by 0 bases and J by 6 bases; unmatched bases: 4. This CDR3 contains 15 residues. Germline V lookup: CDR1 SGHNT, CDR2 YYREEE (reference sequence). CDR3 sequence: CASSLAAGGFNEQFF. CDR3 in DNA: TGTGCCAGCAGCTTGGCGGCGGGGGGGTTCAATGAGCAGTTCTTC.

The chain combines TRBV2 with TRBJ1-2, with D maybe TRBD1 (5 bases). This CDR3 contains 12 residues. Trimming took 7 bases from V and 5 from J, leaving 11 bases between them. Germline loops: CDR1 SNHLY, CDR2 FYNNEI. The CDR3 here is CASTGERYGYTF. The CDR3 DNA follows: TGTGCCAGCACGGGGGAGCGGTATGGCTACACCTTC.

In DNA, the CDR3 is TGTGCCAGCAGCTTCGGACTAGCGGGGGTGGAGGAGACCCAGTACTTC. Translation gives CASSFGLAGVEETQYF. The chain has TRBV11-2 and TRBJ2-5; 13 nucleotides agree with TRBD2. V was pared by 3 bases and J by 5 bases, with 6 bases of the junction left unmatched. Germline assignment: CDR1 SGHAT and CDR2 FQNNGV. The CDR3 length is 16 residues.

The CDR3 nucleotides read TGTGCCAGCAGCCTGGGGACTAAGCGGACCCAGCAAGAGACCCAGTACTTC. Protein sequence: CASSLGTKRTQQETQYF. The chain employs TRBV11-2 and TRBJ2-5; 7 positions agree with TRBD2. CDR1 is SGHAT and CDR2 is FQNNGV in the germline V gene. J lost 2 bases, V lost 5 bases, and 14 bases had no gene match. The CDR3 sequence is 17 residues long.

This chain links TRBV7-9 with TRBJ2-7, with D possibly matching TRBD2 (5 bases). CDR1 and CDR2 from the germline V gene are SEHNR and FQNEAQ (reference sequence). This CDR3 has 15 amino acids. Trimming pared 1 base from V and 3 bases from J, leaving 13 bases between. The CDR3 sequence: CASSLGGQALYEQYF. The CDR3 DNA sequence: TGTGCCAGCAGCTTAGGAGGGCAGGCTCTCTACGAGCAGTACTTC.

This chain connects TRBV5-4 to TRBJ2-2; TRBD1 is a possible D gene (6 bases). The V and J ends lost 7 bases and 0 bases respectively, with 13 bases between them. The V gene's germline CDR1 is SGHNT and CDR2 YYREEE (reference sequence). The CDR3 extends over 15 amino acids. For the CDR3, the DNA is TGTGCCAGCTCCCGACAGGAGACGAACACCGGGGAGCTGTTTTTT. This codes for CASSRQETNTGELFF.

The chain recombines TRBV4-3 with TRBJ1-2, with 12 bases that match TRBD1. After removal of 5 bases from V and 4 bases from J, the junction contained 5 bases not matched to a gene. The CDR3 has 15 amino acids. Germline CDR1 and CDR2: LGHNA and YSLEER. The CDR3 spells CASSIGTGGVYGYTF. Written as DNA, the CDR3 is TGCGCCAGCAGCATAGGGACAGGGGGCGTCTATGGCTACACCTTC.

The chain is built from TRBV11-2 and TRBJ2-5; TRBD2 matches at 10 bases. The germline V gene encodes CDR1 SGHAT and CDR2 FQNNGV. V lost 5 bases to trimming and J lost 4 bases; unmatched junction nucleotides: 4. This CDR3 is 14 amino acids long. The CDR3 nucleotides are TGTGCCAGCAGCCAGAGCGGGGGGGTAGAGACCCAGTACTTC. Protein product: CASSQSGGVETQYF.

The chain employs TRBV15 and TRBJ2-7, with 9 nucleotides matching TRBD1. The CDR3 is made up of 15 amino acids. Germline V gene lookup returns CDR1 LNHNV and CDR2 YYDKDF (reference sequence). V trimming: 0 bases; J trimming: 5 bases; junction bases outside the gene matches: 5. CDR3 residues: CATSRDGDRVDEQYF. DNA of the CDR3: TGTGCCACCAGCAGAGATGGGGACAGGGTTGACGAGCAGTACTTC.

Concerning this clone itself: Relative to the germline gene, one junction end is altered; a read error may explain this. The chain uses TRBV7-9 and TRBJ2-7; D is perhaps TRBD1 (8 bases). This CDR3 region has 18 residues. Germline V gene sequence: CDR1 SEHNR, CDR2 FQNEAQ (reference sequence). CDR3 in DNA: TGTTCCAGCAGCCCGTTTTATACAGGGGGGGGAAGCTCCTACGAGCAGTACTTC. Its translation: CSSSPFYTGGGSSYEQYF.

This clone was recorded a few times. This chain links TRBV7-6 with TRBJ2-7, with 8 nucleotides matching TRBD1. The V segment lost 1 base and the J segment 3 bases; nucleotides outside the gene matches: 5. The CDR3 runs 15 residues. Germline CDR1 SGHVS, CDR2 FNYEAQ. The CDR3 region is CASSLGSTGGYEQYF. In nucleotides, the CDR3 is TGTGCCAGCAGCTTAGGTTCAACAGGGGGCTACGAGCAGTACTTC.

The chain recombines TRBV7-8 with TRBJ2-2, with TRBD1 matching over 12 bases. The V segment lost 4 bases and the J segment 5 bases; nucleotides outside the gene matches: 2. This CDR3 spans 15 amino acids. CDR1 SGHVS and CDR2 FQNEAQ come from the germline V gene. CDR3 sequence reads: CASSWDRGRTGELFF. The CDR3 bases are TGTGCCAGCAGCTGGGACAGGGGGCGGACCGGGGAGCTGTTTTTT.

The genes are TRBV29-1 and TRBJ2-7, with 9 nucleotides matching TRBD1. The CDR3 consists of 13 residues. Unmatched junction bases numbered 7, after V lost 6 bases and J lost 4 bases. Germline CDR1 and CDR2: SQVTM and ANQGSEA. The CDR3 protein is CSVEPGQGYEQYF. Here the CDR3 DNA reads TGCAGCGTCGAACCGGGACAGGGTTACGAGCAGTACTTC.

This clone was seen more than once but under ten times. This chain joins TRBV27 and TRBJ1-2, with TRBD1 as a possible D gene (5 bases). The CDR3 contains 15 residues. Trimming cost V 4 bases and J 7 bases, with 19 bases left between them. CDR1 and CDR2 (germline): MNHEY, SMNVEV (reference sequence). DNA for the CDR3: TGTGCCAGCAGTTCGACCCCCGGGCAGGGAAGTGGCTACACCTTC. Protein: CASSSTPGQGSGYTF.

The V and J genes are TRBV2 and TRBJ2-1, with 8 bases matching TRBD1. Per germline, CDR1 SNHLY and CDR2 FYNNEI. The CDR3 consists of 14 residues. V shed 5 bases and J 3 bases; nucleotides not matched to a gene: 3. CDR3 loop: CASSRQGRYNEQFF. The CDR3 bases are TGTGCCAGCAGTCGACAGGGGCGCTACAATGAGCAGTTCTTC.